This T cell receptor beta chain stems from a study of T-cell reconstitution after alpha-beta-depleted transplantation in children (dated by TCRdb to about 2016). Turning to the overall study: T-cell immune reconstitution after TCRalphabeta/CD19-depleted allogeneic hematopoietic cell transplantation in children was quantitatively tracked in the study by means of TCR repertoire profiling. General study outcomes and caveats: Hyperexpanded clone frequencies declined over subsequent months; after one year, T-cell counts and TCRbeta diversity were mostly attributed to newly produced T cells. In some patients, high TCRbeta diversity at day 60 was attributed to recipient T cells and intrathymic progenitors that had survived conditioning. About two months after transplant, the apparently early recovery of alphabetaT-cell counts reportedly depended on just several hundred clones that had expanded rapidly and came from non-depleted graft cells.

Library generation was performed with PCR. Instrument used: Illumina HiSeq 2500. TCR library preparation used molecular barcoding, with unique molecular identifiers applied to normalize quantification of the TCRbeta repertoire. TCRdb took the public reads, trimmed them with fastp at Q25, ran MiXCR for clone calling and kept in-frame beta chains. Here each entry gathers all rows of one CDR3 protein and keeps the most common genes and DNA. Counted in this sample were approximately 1,000,000 distinct CDR3 sequences; 25% to 30% of them appeared once. The leading ten clones occupy 25% to 35% of the sample. This clonotype was seen just once. What antigen it recognizes has not been identified. Base-call qualities are not available, and no considerably larger clone is one nucleotide away. The sample's treatment or condition, from its label and the paper: allogeneic hematopoietic cell transplantation with graft depleted of TCRalphabeta T cells and CD19 B cells. TCRalphabeta/CD19-depleted allogeneic hematopoietic cell grafts were given to the transplant recipients, all of whom were children.

From the cysteine through the phenylalanine, the CDR3 covers 15 amino acids. Just CDR3 DNA is preserved here, 45 bases in frame from base 1. According to the germline V gene, CDR1 reads SGHVS and CDR2 reads FNYEAQ. V was cut back by 2 bases and J by 5 bases, leaving a gap of 16 bases between them. The receptor was isolated from a boy younger than two who had a stem cell transplant for SCID, so the T cells may come from the graft donor. This specimen consisted of PBMCs, mostly from graft donor cells, obtained 360 days after TCRalphabeta/CD19-depleted stem cell transplant. The rearrangement combines TRBV7-6 with TRBJ2-7; the D region is possibly TRBD1 or TRBD2, each matching across 7 bases. The nucleotide sequence is TGTGCCAGCAGCTTAACCCCAGGGGGGGTCAACGAGCAGTACTTC. This codes for CASSLTPGGVNEQYF. With the portions outside the CDR3 filled from the reference TRBV7-6 and TRBJ2-7 genes, the complete variable region becomes GAGVSQSPRYKVTKRGQDVALRCDPISGHVSLYWYRQALGQGPEFLTYFNYEAQQDKSGLPNDRFSAERPEGSISTLTIQRTEQRDSAMYRCASSLTPGGVNEQYFGPGTRLTVT.